The 3 T cell receptor beta chains presented below share a single source sample, sequenced in a study of cytomegalovirus exposure and HLA in healthy donors. The study ran its PCR with 60 Vbeta and 13 Jbeta primers. The data were produced by immunoSEQ multiplex PCR, yet TCRdb's version contains in-frame clones alone and is incomplete. The profile shows approximately 180,000 clones, approximately 81% of them singletons. The sequenced material came from PBMCs. These receptors originate from a young woman in good health and CMV-seronegative.

The chain uses TRBV5-3 and TRBJ1-2; 7 nucleotides match TRBD1. TRBV5-3 is assigned to the ORF class and has an uncertain function. This CDR3 spans 19 amino acids. After removal of 3 bases from V and 0 bases from J, the junction contained 17 bases not matched to a gene. The CDR3 region is CARSYLLWGQKTANYGYTF. CDR3 coding DNA: TGTGCCAGAAGCTACCTCCTTTGGGGACAGAAAACAGCTAACTATGGCTACACCTTC.

The chain combines TRBV20-1 with TRBJ2-7; D is possibly TRBD1 (5 bases). Germline assignment: CDR1 DFQATT and CDR2 SNEGSKA (reference sequence). The CDR3 sequence is 11 residues long. The CDR3 coding sequence is TGCAGCGCACAGGTTAACTACGAGCAGTACTTC. It encodes CSAQVNYEQYF.

CDR3 amino acids: CASSLAGGLGHHEQYF. The CDR3, as DNA: TGTGCCAGCAGCTTAGCCGGAGGACTAGGGCACCACGAGCAGTACTTC. The chain recombines TRBV11-1 with TRBJ2-7; TRBD2 matches at 7 bases. J gave up 5 bases and V 0 bases, and 10 bases lay outside the gene matches. Per the germline V gene, CDR1 is SGHAT and CDR2 is FQDESV (reference sequence). This CDR3 is built from 16 residues.